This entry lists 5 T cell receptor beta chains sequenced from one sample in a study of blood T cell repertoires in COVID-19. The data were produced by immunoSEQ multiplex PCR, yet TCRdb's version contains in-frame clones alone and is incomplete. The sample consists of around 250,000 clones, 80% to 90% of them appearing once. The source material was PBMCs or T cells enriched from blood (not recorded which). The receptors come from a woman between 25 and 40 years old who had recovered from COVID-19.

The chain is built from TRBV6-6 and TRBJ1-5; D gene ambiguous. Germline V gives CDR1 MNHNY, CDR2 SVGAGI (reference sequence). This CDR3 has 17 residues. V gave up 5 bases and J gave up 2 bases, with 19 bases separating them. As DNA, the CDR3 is TGTGCCAGCAGTCCCGGTGAGGCGGGGTGGGGCAATCAGCCCCAGCATTTT. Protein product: CASSPGEAGWGNQPQHF.

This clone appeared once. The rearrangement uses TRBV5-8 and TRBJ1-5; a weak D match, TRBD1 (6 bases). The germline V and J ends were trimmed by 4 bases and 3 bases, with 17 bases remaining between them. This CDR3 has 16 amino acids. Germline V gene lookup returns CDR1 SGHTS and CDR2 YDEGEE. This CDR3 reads CASSHALGAYNQPQHF. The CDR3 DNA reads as TGTGCCAGCAGCCATGCATTGGGGGCATACAATCAGCCCCAGCATTTT.

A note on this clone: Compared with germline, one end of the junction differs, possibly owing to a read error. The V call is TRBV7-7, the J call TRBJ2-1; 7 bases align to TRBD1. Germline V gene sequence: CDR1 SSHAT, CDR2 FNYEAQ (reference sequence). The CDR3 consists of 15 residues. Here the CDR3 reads CASSLGLGQYNEQFF. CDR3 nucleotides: TGTGCTAGCAGCTTAGGGTTGGGACAGTACAATGAGCAGTTCTTC.

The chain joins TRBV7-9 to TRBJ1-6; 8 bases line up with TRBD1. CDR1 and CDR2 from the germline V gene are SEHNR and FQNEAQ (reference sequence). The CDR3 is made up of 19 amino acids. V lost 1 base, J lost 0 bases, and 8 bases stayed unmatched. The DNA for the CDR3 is TGTGCCAGCAGCTTAGGGCAGGGGGCCCGCAGCTCCTATAATTCACCCCTCCACTTT. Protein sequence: CASSLGQGARSSYNSPLHF.

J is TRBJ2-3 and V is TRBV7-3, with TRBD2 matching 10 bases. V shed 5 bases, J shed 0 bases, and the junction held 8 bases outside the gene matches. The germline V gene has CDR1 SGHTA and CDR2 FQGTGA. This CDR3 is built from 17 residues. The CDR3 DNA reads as TGTGCCAGCAGCCCTGGGGGACTAGCGAATAGCACAGATACGCAGTATTTT. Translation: CASSPGGLANSTDTQYF.